Reported below is one TCR beta chain. The sample is drawn from a study of technical replicates of blood from several donors. TCRdb's table, derived via immunoSEQ multiplex PCR, lists solely in-frame clones and lacks some. The data contain 60,000 or so clones, around nine tenths of them seen just once; the ten biggest clones take up more than 4.5%. With 5 bases clipped from V and 1 base from J, the junction kept 3 bases outside the gene matches. The CDR3 runs 14 residues. CDR1 and CDR2 (germline): SNHLY, FYNNEI. The sequenced material came from PBMCs. The receptor's source is a human donor in good health. Some clones in this sample may be carry-over from other donors' samples. The J gene is TRBJ1-2, the V gene TRBV2; 8 bases fit TRBD1. The CDR3 DNA follows: TGTGCCAGCAGTTGGACAGGGAATAACTATGGCTACACCTTC. Its protein product is CASSWTGNNYGYTF.